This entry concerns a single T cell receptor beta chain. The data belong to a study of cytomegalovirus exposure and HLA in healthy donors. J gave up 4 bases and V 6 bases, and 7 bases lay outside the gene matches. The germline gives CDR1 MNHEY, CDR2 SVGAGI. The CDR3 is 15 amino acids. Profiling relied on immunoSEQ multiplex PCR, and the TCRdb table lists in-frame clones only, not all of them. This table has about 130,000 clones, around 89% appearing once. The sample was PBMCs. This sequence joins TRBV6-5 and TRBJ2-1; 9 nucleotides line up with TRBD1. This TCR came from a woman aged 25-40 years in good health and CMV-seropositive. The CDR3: CASSYTGGLYNEQFF. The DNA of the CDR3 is TGTGCCAGCAGCTATACAGGGGGCCTATACAATGAGCAGTTCTTC.